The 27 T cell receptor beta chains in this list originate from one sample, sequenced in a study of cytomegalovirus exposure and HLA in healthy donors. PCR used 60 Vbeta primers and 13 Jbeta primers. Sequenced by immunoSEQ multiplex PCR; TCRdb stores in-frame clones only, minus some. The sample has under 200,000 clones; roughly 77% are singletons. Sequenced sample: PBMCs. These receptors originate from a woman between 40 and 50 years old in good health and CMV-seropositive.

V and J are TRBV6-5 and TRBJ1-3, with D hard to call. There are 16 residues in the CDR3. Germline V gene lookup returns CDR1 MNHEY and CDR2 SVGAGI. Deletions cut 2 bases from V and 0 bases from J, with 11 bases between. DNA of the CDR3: TGTGCCAGCAGTTACAGTGTACGGGGCTCTGGAAACACCATATATTTT. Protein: CASSYSVRGSGNTIYF.

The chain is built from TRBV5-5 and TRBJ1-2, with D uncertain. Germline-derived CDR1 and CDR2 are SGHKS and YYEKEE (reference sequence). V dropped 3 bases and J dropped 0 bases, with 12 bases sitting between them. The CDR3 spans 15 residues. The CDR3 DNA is TGTGCCAGCAGCTGGGAGGGATCATCTAACTATGGCTACACCTTC. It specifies CASSWEGSSNYGYTF.

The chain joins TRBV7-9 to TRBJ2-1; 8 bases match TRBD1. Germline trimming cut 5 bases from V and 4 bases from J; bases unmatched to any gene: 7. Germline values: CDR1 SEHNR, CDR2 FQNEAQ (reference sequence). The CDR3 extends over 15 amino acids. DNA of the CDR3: TGTGCCAGCAGCCGGACAGGGACAATTTACAATGAGCAGTTCTTC. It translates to CASSRTGTIYNEQFF.

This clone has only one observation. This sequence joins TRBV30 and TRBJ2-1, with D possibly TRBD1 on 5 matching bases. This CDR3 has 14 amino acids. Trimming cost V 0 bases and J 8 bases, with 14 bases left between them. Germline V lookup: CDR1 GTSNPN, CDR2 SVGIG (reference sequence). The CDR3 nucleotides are TGTGCCTGGAGTGTAACAAGGGGTAAGGATGAGCAGTTCTTC. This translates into CAWSVTRGKDEQFF. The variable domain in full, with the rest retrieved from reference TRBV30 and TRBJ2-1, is SQTIHQWPATLVQPVGSPLSLECTVEGTSNPNLYWYRQAAGRGLQLLFYSVGIGQISSEVPQNLSASRPQDRQFILSSKKLLLSDSGFYLCAWSVTRGKDEQFFGPGTRLTVL.

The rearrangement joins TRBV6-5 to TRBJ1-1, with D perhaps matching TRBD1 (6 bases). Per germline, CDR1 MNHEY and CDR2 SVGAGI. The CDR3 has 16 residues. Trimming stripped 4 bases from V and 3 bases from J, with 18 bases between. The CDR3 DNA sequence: TGTGCCAGCAGTTCCACAGGGTTGGTTGCGGACACTGAAGCTTTCTTT. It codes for CASSSTGLVADTEAFF.

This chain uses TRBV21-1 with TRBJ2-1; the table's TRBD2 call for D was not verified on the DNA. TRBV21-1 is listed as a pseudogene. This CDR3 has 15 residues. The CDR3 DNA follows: TGTGCCAGCAGCAATCCGGGTAGCTCCTACAATGAGCAGTTCTTC. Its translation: CASSNPGSSYNEQFF.

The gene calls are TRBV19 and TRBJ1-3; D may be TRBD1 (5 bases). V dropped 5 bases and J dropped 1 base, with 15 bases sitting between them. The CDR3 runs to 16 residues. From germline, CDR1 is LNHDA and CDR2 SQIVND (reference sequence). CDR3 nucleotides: TGTGCCAGTAGTCTTACGACAGTATATTCTGGAAACACCATATATTTT. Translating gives CASSLTTVYSGNTIYF.

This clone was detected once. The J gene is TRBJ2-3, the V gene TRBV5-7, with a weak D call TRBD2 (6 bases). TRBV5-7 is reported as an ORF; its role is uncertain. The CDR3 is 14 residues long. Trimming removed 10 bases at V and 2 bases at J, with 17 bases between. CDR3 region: CAPGTGVDTDTQYF. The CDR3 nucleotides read TGTGCCCCAGGAACGGGAGTGGACACAGATACGCAGTATTTT.

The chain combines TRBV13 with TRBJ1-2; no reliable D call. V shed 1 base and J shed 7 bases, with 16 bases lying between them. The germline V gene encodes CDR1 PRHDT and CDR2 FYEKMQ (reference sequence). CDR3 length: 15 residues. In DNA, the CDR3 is TGTGCCAGCAGCTTAGAAGGCAGCGCTACCGTTGGCTACACCTTC. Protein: CASSLEGSATVGYTF. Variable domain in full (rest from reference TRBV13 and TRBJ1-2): AAGVIQSPRHLIKEKRETATLKCYPIPRHDTVYWYQQGPGQDPQFLISFYEKMQSDKGSIPDRFSAQQFSDYHSELNMSSLELGDSALYFCASSLEGSATVGYTFGSGTRLTVV.

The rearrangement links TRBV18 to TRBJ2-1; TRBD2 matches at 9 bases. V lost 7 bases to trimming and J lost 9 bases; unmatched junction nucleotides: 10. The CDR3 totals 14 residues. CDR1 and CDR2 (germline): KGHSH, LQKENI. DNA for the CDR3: TGTGCCAGCTTTGCGACTAGCGGTGAGGGTGAGCAGTTCTTC. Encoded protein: CASFATSGEGEQFF. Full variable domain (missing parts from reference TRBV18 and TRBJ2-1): NAGVMQNPRHLVRRRGQEARLRCSPMKGHSHVYWYRQLPEEGLKFMVYLQKENIIDESGMPKERFSAEFPKEGPSILRIQQVVRGDSAAYFCASFATSGEGEQFFGPGTRLTVL.

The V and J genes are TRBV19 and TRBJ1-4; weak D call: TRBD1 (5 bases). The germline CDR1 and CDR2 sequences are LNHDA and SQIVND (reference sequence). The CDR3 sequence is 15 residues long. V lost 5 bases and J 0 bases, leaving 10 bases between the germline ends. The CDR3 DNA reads TGTGCCAGTAGTCCGGGGGTGGCAACTAATGAAAAACTGTTTTTT. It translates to CASSPGVATNEKLFF.

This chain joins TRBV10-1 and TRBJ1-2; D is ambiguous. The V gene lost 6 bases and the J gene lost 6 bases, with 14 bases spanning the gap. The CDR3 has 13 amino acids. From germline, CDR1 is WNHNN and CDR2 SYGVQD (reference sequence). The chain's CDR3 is CASSPEGTDGYTF. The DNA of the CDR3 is TGCGCCAGCAGCCCTGAGGGAACGGATGGCTACACCTTC.

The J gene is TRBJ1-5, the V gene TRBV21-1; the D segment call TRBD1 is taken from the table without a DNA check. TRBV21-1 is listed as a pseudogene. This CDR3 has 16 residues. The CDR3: CASSTRGQAINQPQHF. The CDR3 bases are TGTGCCAGCAGCACTAGAGGACAGGCGATCAATCAGCCCCAGCATTTT.

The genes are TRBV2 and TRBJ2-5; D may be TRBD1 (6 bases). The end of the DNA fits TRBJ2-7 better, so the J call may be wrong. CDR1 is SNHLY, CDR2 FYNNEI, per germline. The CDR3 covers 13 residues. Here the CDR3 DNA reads TGTGCCAGCACGGGACACCTGAACTACGAGCAGTACTTC. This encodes CASTGHLNYEQYF.

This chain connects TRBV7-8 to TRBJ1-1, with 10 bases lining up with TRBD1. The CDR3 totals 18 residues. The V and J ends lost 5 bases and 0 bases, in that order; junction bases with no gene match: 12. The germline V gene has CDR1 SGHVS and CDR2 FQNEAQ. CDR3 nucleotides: TGTGCCAGCAGCACCCGGGGGACAGGGGAATACATGAACACTGAAGCTTTCTTT. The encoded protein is CASSTRGTGEYMNTEAFF.

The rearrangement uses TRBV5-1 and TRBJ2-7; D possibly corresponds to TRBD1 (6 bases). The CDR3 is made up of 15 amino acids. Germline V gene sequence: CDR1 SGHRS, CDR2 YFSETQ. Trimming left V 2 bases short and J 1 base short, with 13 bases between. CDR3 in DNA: TGCGCCAGCAGCTTCTCGCGACAGGAGTCCTACGAGCAGTACTTC. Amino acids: CASSFSRQESYEQYF.

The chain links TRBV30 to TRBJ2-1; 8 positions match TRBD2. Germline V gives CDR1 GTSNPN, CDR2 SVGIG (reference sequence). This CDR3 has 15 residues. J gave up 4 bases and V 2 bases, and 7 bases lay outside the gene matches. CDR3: CAWSHNLAGYNEQFF. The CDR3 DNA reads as TGTGCCTGGAGTCACAACCTAGCGGGTTACAATGAGCAGTTCTTC.

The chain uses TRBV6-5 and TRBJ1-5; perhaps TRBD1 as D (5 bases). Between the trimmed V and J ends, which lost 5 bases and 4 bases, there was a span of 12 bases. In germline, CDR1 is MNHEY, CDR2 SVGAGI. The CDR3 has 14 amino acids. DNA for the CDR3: TGTGCCAGCAGTGCCCCAGGGAAGAATCAGCCCCAGCATTTT. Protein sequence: CASSAPGKNQPQHF.

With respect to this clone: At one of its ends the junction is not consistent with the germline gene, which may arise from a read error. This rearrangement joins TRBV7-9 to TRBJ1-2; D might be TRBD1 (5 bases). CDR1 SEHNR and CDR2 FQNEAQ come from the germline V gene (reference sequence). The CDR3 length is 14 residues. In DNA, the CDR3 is TGTACCAGCAGCCCCGACAGCTCCGCGGGGGGCTACACCTTC. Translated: CTSSPDSSAGGYTF.

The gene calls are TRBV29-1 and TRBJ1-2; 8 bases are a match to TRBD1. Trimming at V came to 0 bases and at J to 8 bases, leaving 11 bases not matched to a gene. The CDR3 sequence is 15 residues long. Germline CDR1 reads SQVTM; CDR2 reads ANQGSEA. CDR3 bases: TGCAGCGTTGAAGAAACGGCCAGGGGGCAAGGGGGCTACACCTTC. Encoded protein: CSVEETARGQGGYTF.

The CDR3 region is CASGSGSPTDTQYF. The CDR3 nucleotides read TGTGCCAGCGGGAGTGGCAGTCCCACAGATACGCAGTATTTT. V and J are TRBV18 and TRBJ2-3, with D possibly being TRBD2 (5 bases). CDR3 length equals 14 residues. V dropped 8 bases and J dropped 2 bases, with 14 bases sitting between them. Germline CDR1 and CDR2: KGHSH and LQKENI.

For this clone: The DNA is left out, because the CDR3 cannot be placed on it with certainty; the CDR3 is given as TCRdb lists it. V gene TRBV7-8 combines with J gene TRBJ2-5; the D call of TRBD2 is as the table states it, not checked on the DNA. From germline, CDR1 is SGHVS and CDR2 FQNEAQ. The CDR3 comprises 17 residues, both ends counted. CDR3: CASSQGLASTLGETQYF.

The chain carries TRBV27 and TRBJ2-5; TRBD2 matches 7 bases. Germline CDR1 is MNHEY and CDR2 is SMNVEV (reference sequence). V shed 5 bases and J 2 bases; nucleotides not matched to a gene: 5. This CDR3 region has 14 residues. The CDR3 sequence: CASSGAGEQETQYF. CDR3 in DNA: TGTGCCAGCAGTGGGGCGGGGGAACAAGAGACCCAGTACTTC.

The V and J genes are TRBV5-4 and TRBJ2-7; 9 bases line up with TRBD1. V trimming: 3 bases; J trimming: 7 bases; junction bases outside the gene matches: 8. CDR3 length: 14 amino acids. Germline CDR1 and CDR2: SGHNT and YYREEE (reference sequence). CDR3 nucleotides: TGTGCCAGCAGCTGGCCCGGGACAGGGCGGGAGCAGTACTTC. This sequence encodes CASSWPGTGREQYF.

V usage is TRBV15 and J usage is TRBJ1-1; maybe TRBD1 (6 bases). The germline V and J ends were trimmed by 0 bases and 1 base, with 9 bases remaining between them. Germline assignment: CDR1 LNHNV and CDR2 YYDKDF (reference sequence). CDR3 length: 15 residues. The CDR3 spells CATSRDSTGNTEAFF. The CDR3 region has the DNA TGTGCCACCAGCAGAGATTCGACAGGGAACACTGAAGCTTTCTTT.

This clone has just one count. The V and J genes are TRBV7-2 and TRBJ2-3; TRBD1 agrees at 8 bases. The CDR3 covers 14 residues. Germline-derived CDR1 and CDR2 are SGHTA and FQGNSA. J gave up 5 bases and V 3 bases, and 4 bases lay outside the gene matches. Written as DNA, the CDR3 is TGTGCCAGCAGCTTCGTACAGGGGGGAGATACGCAGTATTTT. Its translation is CASSFVQGGDTQYF.

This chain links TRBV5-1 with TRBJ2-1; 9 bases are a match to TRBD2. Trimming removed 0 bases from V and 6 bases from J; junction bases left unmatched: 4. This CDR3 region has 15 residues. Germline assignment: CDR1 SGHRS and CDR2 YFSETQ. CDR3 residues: CASSLEGLAPNEQFF. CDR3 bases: TGCGCCAGCAGCTTGGAGGGACTAGCACCCAATGAGCAGTTCTTC.